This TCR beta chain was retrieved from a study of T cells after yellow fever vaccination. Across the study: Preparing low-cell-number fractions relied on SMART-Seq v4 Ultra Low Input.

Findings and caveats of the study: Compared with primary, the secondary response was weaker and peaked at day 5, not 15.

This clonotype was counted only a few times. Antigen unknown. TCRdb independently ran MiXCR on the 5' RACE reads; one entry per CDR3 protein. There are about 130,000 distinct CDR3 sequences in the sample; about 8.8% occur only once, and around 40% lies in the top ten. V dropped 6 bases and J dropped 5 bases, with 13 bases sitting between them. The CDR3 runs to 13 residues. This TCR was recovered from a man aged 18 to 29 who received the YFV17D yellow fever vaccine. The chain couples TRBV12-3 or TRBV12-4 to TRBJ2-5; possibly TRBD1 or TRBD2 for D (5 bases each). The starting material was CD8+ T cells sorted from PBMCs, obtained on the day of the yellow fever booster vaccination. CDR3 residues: CASSPRGRETQYF. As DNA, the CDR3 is TGTGCCAGCAGCCCTCGGGGACGGGAGACCCAGTACTTC.